Reported below is one T cell receptor beta chain. The sample belongs to a study of control samples from healthy donors and cancer patients. This table comes from immunoSEQ multiplex PCR, and its TCRdb copy is limited to in-frame clones, with some not included. Here the sample spans about 98,000 clones, just over 90% being singletons. Sequences were obtained from blood. This TCR was sampled from a woman aged 18-30 years in good health.

The CDR3 region is CATSEAGVNTEAFF. CDR3 sequence (DNA): TGTGCCACCAGTGAAGCAGGAGTGAACACTGAAGCTTTCTTT. This chain connects TRBV24-1 to TRBJ1-1, with D unclear. The germline V and J ends were trimmed by 4 bases and 0 bases, with 8 bases remaining between them. The CDR3 totals 14 residues. Germline V gene lookup returns CDR1 KGHDR and CDR2 SFDVKD.